This T cell receptor beta chain emerged from a study of cytomegalovirus exposure and HLA in healthy donors. CDR1 and CDR2 (germline): SQVTM, ANQGSEA. Trimming cost V 0 bases and J 2 bases; bases outside gene matches: 4. The CDR3 contains 14 residues. Concerning this clone itself: No antigen is known for it.

Primers: 60 Vbeta forward and 13 Jbeta reverse. TCRdb's table, derived via immunoSEQ multiplex PCR, lists solely in-frame clones and lacks some. Of about 170,000 clones detected, about four fifths appear once; the ten largest clones hold approximately 5%. Donors were nominally healthy when sampled, though unrecorded immune exposures were likely. Study-level findings and limits: A missense DCLRE1C variant was associated with V- and J-gene trimming of TCR beta chains in a later analysis, and an independent cohort replicated the association. In an earlier analysis, productive rearrangement rates for most beta V segments clustered near 87% or 30%. The study put roughly 160 TCR beta chains on its list as cytomegalovirus-associated.

This chain uses TRBV29-1 with TRBJ2-7; 7 bases map to TRBD1. The sample consisted of PBMCs. This TCR came from a woman under 30 in good health and CMV-seropositive. The CDR3 protein is CSVEDQTGPYEQYF. Here the CDR3 DNA reads TGCAGCGTTGAAGATCAGACAGGGCCCTACGAGCAGTACTTC.